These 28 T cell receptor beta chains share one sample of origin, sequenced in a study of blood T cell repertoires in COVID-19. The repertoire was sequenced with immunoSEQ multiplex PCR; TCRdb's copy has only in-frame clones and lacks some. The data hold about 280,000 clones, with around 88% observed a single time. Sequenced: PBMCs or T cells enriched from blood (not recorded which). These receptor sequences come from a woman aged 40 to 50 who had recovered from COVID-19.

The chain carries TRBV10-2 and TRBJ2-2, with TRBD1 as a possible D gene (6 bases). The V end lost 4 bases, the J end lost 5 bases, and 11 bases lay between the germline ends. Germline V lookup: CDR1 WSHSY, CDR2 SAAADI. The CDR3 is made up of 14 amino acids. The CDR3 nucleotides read TGCGCCAGCAGTGCAGGGGCTGGGACCGGGGAGCTGTTTTTT. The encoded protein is CASSAGAGTGELFF.

The CDR3 DNA reads TGTGCCAGCAGCCCCCCGACTAGCGAAAACCAGTACTTC. Amino acid sequence: CASSPPTSENQYF. The chain is built from TRBV11-1 and TRBJ2-5, with 8 bases aligning to TRBD2. CDR3 length equals 13 residues. Germline CDR1 is SGHAT and CDR2 is FQDESV (reference sequence). J gave up 10 bases and V 5 bases, and 9 bases lay outside the gene matches.

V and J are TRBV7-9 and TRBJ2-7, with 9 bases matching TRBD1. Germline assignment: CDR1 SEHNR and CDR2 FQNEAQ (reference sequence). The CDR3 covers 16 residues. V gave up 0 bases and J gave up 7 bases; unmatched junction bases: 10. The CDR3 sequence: CASSLAGTGRTMEQYF. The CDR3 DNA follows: TGTGCCAGCAGCTTAGCGGGGACAGGGCGGACGATGGAGCAGTACTTC.

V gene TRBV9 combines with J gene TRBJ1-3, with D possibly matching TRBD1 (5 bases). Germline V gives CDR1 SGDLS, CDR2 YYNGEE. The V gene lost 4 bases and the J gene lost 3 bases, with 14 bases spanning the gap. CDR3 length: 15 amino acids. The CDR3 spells CASSPTGGVGNTIYF. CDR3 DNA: TGTGCCAGCAGCCCCACGGGGGGGGTTGGAAACACCATATATTTT.

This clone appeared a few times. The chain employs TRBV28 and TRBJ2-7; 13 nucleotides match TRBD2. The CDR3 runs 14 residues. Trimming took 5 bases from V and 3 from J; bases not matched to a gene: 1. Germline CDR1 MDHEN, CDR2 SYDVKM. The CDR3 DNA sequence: TGTGCCAGCAGTGGACTAGCGGGAGTCTACGAGCAGTACTTC. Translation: CASSGLAGVYEQYF.

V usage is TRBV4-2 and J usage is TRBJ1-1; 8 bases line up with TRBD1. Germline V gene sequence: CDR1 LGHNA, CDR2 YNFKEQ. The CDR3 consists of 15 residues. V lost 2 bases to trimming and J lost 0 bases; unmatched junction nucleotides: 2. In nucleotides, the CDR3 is TGTGCCAGCAGCCAACCGGGACAGGTGAACACTGAAGCTTTCTTT. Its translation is CASSQPGQVNTEAFF.

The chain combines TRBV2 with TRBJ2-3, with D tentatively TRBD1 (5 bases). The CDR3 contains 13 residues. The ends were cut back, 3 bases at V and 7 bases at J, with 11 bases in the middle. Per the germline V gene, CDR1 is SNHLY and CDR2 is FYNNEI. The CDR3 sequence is CASSDFRENTQYF. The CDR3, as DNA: TGTGCCAGCAGTGATTTCAGGGAAAATACGCAGTATTTT.

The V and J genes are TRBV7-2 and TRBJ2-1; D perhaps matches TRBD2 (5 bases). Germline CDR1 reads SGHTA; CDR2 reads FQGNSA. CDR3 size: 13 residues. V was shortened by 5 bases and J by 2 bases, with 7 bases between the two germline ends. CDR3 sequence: CASSHGAYNEQFF. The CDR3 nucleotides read TGTGCCAGCAGCCACGGGGCCTACAATGAGCAGTTCTTC.

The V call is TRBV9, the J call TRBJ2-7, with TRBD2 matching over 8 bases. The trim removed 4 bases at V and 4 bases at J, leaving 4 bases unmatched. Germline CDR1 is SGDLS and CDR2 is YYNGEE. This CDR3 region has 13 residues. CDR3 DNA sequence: TGTGCCAGCAGCCCCCCGGGGGGGTACGAGCAGTACTTC. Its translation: CASSPPGGYEQYF.

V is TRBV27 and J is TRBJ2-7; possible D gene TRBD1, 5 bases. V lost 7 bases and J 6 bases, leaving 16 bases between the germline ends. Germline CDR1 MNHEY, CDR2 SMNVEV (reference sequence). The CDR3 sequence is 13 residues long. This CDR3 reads CASKRGSVGEQYF. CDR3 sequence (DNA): TGTGCCAGCAAAAGGGGAAGTGTGGGCGAGCAGTACTTC.

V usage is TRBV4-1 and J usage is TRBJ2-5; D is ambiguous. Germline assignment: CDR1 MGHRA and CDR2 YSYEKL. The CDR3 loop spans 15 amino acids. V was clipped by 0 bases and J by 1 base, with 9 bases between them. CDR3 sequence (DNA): TGCGCCAGCAGCCAAGAGAGCACGCTCCAAGAGACCCAGTACTTC. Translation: CASSQESTLQETQYF.

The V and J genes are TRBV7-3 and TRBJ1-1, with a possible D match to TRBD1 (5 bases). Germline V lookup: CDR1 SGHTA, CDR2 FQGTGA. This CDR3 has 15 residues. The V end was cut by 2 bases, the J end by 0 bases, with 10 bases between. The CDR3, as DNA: TGTGCCAGCAGCTTACCTGGACACCTGAACACTGAAGCTTTCTTT. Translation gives CASSLPGHLNTEAFF.

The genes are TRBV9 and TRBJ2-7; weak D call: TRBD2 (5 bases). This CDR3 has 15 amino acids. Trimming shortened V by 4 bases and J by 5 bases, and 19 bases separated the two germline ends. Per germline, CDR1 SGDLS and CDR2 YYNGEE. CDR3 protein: CASSPRGAAVDEQYF. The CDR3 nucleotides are TGTGCCAGCAGCCCCCGTGGAGCAGCGGTCGACGAGCAGTACTTC.

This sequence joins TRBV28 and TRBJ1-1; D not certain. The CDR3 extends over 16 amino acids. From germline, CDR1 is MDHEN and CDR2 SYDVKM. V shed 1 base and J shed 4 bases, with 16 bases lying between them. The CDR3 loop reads CASSLSASLGGTEAFF. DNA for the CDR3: TGTGCCAGCAGTTTATCCGCGTCTCTTGGTGGCACTGAAGCTTTCTTT.

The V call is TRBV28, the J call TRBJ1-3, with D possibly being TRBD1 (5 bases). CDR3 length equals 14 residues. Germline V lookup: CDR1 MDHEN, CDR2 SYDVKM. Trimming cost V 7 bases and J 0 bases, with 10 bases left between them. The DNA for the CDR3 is TGTGCCAGCAAAACCCAGGGCTCTGGAAACACCATATATTTT. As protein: CASKTQGSGNTIYF.

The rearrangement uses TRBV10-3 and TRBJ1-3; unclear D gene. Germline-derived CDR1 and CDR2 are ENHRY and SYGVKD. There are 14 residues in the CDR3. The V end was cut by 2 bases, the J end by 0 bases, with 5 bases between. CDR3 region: CAISEEYSGNTIYF. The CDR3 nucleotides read TGTGCCATCAGTGAGGAGTACTCTGGAAACACCATATATTTT.

This CDR3 is CASSPWDRGSKLFF. In nucleotides, the CDR3 is TGTGCCAGCAGCCCCTGGGACAGGGGGAGCAAACTGTTTTTT. The genes are TRBV14 and TRBJ1-4; the match to TRBD1 covers 11 bases. Germline V gene data show CDR1 as SGHDN and CDR2 as FVKESK. The trim removed 4 bases at V and 11 bases at J, leaving 6 bases unmatched. The CDR3 is 14 residues long.

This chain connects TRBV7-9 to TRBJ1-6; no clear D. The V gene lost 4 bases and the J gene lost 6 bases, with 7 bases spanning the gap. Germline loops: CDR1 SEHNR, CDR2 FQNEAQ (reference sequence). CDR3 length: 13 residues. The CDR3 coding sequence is TGTGCCAGCAGCTCACAGCCTAATTCACCCCTCCACTTT. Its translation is CASSSQPNSPLHF.

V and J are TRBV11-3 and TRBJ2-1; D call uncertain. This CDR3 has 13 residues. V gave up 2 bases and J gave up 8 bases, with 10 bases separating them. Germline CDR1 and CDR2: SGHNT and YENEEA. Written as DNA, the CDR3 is TGTGCCAGCAGCTTAAATCAAGTAGATGAGCAGTTCTTC. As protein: CASSLNQVDEQFF.

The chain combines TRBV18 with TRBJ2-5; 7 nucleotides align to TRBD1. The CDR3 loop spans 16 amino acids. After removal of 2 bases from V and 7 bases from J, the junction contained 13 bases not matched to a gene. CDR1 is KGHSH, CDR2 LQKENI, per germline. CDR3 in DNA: TGTGCCAGCTCACCAAGGTCTTACAGGGGCCGTGGGACCCAGTACTTC. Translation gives CASSPRSYRGRGTQYF.

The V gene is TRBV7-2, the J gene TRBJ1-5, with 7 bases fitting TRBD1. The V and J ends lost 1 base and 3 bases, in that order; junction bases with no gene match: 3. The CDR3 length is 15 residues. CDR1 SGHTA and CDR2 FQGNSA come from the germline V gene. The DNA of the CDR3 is TGTGCCAGCAGCTTAGTTGGGACAGACAATCAGCCCCAGCATTTT. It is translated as CASSLVGTDNQPQHF.

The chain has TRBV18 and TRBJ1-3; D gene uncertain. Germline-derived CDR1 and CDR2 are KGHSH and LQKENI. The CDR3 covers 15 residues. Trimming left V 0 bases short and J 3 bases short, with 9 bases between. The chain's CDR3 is CASSPPATYGNTIYF. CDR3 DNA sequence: TGTGCCAGCTCACCACCGGCGACTTATGGAAACACCATATATTTT.

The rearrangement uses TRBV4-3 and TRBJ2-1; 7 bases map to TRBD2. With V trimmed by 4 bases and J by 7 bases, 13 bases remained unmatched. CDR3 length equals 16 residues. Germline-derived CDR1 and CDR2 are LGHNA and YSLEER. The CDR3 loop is CASSLQTGLPTNEQFF. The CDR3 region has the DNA TGCGCCAGCAGCCTTCAGACGGGACTACCTACAAATGAGCAGTTCTTC.

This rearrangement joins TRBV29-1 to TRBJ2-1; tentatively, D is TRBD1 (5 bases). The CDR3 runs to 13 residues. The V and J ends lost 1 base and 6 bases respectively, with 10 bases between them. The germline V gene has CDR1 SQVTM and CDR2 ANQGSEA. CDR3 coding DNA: TGCAGCGTTGAAGTAGGGGCGAGCAATGAGCAGTTCTTC. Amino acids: CSVEVGASNEQFF.

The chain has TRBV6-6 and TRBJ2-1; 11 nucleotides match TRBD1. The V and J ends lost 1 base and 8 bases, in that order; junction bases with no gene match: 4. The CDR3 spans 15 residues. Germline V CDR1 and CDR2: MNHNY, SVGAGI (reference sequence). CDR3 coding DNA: TGTGCCAGCAGTTACTGGGACAGGGGGGGATATGAGCAGTTCTTC. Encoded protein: CASSYWDRGGYEQFF.

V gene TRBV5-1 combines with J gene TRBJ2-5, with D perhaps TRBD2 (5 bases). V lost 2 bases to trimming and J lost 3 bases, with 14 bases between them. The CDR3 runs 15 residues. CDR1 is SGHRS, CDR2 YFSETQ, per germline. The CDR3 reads CASSLGAAAKETQYF. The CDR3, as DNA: TGCGCCAGCAGCTTAGGCGCAGCGGCAAAAGAGACCCAGTACTTC.

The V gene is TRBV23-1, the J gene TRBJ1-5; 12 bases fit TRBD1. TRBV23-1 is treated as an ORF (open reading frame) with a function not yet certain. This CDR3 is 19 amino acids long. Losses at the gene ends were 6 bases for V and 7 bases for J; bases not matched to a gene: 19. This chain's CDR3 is CASRLTGTGGALVKQPQHF. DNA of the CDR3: TGCGCCAGCAGACTGACCGGGACAGGGGGCGCCTTGGTGAAACAGCCCCAGCATTTT.

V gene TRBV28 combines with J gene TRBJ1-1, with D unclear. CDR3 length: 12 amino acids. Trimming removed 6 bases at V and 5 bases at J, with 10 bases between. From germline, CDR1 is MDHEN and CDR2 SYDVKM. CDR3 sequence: CASSRGETEAFF. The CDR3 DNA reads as TGTGCCAGCAGCCGCGGGGAAACTGAAGCTTTCTTT. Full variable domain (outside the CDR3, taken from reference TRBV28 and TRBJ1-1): DVKVTQSSRYLVKRTGEKVFLECVQDMDHENMFWYRQDPGLGLRLIYFSYDVKMKEKGDIPEGYSVSREKKERFSLILESASTNQTSMYLCASSRGETEAFFGQGTRLTVV.